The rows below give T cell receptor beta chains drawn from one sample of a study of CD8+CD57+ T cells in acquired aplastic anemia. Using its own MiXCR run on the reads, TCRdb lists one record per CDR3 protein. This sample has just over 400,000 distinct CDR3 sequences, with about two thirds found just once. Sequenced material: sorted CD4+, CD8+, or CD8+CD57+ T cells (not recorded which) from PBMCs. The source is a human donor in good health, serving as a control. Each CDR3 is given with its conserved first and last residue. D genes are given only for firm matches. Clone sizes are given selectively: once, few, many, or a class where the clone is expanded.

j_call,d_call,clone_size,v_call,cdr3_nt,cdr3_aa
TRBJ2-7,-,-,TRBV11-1,TGTGCCAGCAGCCAAAGTGGCGGGGAGATCTCCTACGAGCAGTACTTC,CASSQSGGEISYEQYF
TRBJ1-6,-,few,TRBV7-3,TGTGCCAGCAGCCAGGGACAACGTTCACCCCTCCACTTT,CASSQGQRSPLHF
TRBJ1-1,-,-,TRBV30,TGTGCCTGGAGTGGACCCAGGCATAACCCTGAAGCTTTCTTT,CAWSGPRHNPEAFF
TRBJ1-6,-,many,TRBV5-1,TGCGCCAGCGCCGGGGGGGACGTAAATTCACCCCTCCACTTT,CASAGGDVNSPLHF
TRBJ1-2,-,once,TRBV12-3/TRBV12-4,TGTGCCAGCACCAAAGGAACGGCGCGGGGCTACACCTTC,CASTKGTARGYTF
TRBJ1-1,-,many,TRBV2,TGTGCCAGCAGTTGGACGAGGGAGAACGAAGCTTTCTTT,CASSWTRENEAFF
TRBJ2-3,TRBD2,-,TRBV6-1,TGTGCCAGCAGTGAATCCGCTAGCGGGGGCACAGATACGCAGTATTTT,CASSESASGGTDTQYF
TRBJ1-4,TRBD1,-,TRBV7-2,TGTGCCAGCAGCAGAAAAGGACAGGGGACGGGCACTAACAAAAAACTGTTTTTT,CASSRKGQGTGTNKKLFF
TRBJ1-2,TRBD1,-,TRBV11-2,TGTGCCAGCAGTCTCCCCGGGACAGGCCGTGGCTACACCTTC,CASSLPGTGRGYTF
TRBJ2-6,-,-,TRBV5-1,TGCGCCAGCAGCTTGCATGGGGGTGGGGCCAACGTCCTGACTTTC,CASSLHGGGANVLTF
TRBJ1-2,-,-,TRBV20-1,TGCAGTGCTAGGAATCTAGCGGGGGTCTATGGTTACACCTTC,CSARNLAGVYGYTF
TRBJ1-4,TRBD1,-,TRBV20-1,TGCAGTGCTAGTGTTCCAGGGGGACAGCGACCGGAAAAACTGTTTTTT,CSASVPGGQRPEKLFF
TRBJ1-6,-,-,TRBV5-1,TGCGCCAGCAGCTTGGGATACCTAGTGGGTTCACCCCTCCACTTT,CASSLGYLVGSPLHF
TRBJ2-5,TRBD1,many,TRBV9,TGTGCCAGCAGTTGGCCAATGGGCAGGGGGCAGGAGACCCAGTACTTC,CASSWPMGRGQETQYF
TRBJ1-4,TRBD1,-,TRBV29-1,TGCAGCGGCCTGGACAGGAATGAAAAACTGTTTTTT,CSGLDRNEKLFF
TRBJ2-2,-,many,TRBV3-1,TGTGCCAGCAGCCAAGCGGGGGGCTTCACCGGGGAGCTGTTTTTT,CASSQAGGFTGELFF
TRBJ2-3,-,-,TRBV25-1,TGTGCCTCAAATTCGGGACGGATCACAGATACGCAGTATTTT,CASNSGRITDTQYF
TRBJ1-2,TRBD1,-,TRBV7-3,TGTGCCAGCAGCTTAAAGGGGGCCGGCGCCTACCCCTTC,CASSLKGAGAYPF
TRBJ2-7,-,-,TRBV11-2,TGTGCCAGCAGCTCCAACCCTCAGTCAACTTACGAGCAGTACTTC,CASSSNPQSTYEQYF
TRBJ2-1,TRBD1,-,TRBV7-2,TGTGCCAGCAATCACAGGGGGCTGGGAGCTCCGCAGTTCTTC,CASNHRGLGAPQFF
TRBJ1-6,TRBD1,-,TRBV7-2,TGTGCCAGCAGCATCCTGGACAGGGATAATTGGCCCCTCCACTTT,CASSILDRDNWPLHF
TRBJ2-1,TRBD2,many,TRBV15,TGTGCCACCAGCAGAGAAGGGACTAGCGGGGCAGAGCAGTTCTTC,CATSREGTSGAEQFF
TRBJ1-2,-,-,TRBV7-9,TGTGCCAGCAGCTGGACCTCCGATCAGCCCCAGCATTTTTTC,CASSWTSDQPQHFF
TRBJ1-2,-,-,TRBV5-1,TGCGCCAGCAGCTTAGTAGGTGCTGGCTACACCTTC,CASSLVGAGYTF
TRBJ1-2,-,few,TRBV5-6,TGTGCCAGCAGCCAAGATCGAAGAAAACATGGCTACACCTTC,CASSQDRRKHGYTF
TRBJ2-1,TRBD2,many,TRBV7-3,TGTGCCAGCAGCTCCCCCGGGACTAGCTCCTACAATGAGCAGTTCTTC,CASSSPGTSSYNEQFF
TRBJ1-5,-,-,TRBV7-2,TGTGCCAGCAGCTTGCTACCTGAGGGCTACGAGCAGTTT,CASSLLPEGYEQF
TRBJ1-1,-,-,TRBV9,TGTGCCAGCAGCGAGGCTCTTGATAGCACTGAAGCTTTCTTT,CASSEALDSTEAFF
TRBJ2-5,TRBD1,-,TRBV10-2,TGCGCCAGCAGTGAGTCGAGGGACAGGGGGGAGACCCAGTACTTC,CASSESRDRGETQYF
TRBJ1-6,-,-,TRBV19,TGTGCCAGTAGTGTACAAAGTTATAATTCACCCCTCCACTTT,CASSVQSYNSPLHF